Each of the 6 T cell receptor beta chains below was sequenced from the same sample in a study of HIV-infected children after antiretroviral therapy interruption (dated by TCRdb to the late 2010s). Interpreted using the paper, the treatment or condition label stands for: PENTA 11 planned treatment interruption arm or continuous ART arm. Library creation used 3' RACE. Instrument on record: Illumina MiSeq. TCR libraries were constructed from RNA with a 3' RACE protocol that used unique molecular identifiers to correct for PCR amplification bias. TCRdb cleaned the public reads at Q25 with fastp, built clones with MiXCR and kept in-frame beta chains. CDR3 protein duplicates are merged, each entry listing the most common genes and DNA. Here the sample has approximately 96,000 distinct CDR3 sequences; approximately 6.9% occur a single time. The ten largest clones represent roughly 1% of the sample. The sample consisted of CD45RA+ CD4+ T cells from PBMCs, pooled from several time points, taken from a donor given antiretroviral therapy, either interrupted or continuous. Explained via the paper, the cell subset or site label denotes: naive CD4+ CD45RA+ CD45RO- T cells. The receptors derive from a pool of human donors with HIV.

This clonotype was picked up many times. V usage is TRBV7-2 and J usage is TRBJ2-7, with D possibly matching TRBD1 (5 bases). CDR1 SGHTA and CDR2 FQGNSA come from the germline V gene. The CDR3 has 19 residues. V lost 2 bases to trimming and J lost 4 bases, with 27 bases between them. The CDR3 loop is CASSLIALSRGQSPYEQYF. The DNA for the CDR3 is TGTGCCAGCAGCTTAATAGCCCTCTCCCGCGGACAAAGTCCTTACGAGCAGTACTTC. Combining the CDR3 with reference TRBV7-2 and TRBJ2-7 gives the whole variable domain GAGVSQSPSNKVTEKGKDVELRCDPISGHTALYWYRQSLGQGLEFLIYFQGNSAPDKSGLPSDRFSAERTGGSVSTLTIQRTQQEDSAVYLCASSLIALSRGQSPYEQYFGPGTRLTVT.

The sample holds a few counts of this clonotype. The chain couples TRBV20-1 to TRBJ2-1; 8 bases line up with TRBD1. From germline, CDR1 is DFQATT and CDR2 SNEGSKA (reference sequence). V was clipped by 5 bases and J by 8 bases; unmatched bases: 8. The CDR3 spans 13 residues. The CDR3 sequence is CSAGRTGLDEQFF. The CDR3 DNA sequence: TGCAGTGCTGGACGGACAGGGCTTGATGAGCAGTTCTTC.

This clonotype showed up many times. V is TRBV6-6 and J is TRBJ1-4; TRBD1 agrees at 8 bases. The CDR3 has 14 residues. V was pared by 4 bases and J by 8 bases, with 6 bases of the junction left unmatched. Germline CDR1 MNHNY, CDR2 SVGAGI (reference sequence). CDR3 bases: TGTGCCAGCAGTTTCGGACAGGGCAGGGAAAAACTGTTTTTT. Encoded protein: CASSFGQGREKLFF.

This clonotype was counted many times. This chain joins TRBV12-3 or TRBV12-4 and TRBJ1-1; D ambiguous. V was cut by 6 bases and J by 0 bases, with 8 bases left in between. CDR3 length equals 13 residues. CDR3 in DNA: TGTGCCAGCAGCCCCATTGTGAACACTGAAGCTTTCTTT. Translating gives CASSPIVNTEAFF.

Many counts were recorded for this clonotype. The genes are TRBV5-5 and TRBJ2-3; a possible D gene is TRBD1 (5 bases). V lost 4 bases and J lost 4, with 10 bases in between. CDR1 is SGHKS and CDR2 is YYEKEE in the germline V gene (reference sequence). This CDR3 has 13 amino acids. CDR3 coding DNA: TGTGCCAGCAGCGCACAGGCCCCAGATACGCAGTATTTT. Translation gives CASSAQAPDTQYF.

This sequence joins TRBV9 and TRBJ2-2; D may match TRBD1 or TRBD2 (5 bases each). This CDR3 has 14 amino acids. CDR1 is SGDLS and CDR2 is YYNGEE in the germline V gene. V was cut by 2 bases and J by 8 bases, with 13 bases left in between. CDR3 loop: CASSVGPPLGELFF. CDR3 bases: TGTGCCAGCAGCGTGGGACCCCCCTTGGGGGAGCTGTTTTTT.